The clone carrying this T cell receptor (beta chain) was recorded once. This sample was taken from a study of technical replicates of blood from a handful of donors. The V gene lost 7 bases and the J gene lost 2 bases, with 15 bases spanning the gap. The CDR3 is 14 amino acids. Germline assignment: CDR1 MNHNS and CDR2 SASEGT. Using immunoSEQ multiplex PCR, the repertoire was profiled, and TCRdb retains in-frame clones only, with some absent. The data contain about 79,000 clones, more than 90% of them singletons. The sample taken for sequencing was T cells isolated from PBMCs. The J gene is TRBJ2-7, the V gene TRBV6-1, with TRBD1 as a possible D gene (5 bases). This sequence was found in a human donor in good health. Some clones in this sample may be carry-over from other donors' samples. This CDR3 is CASTFADNAYEQYF. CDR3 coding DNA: TGTGCCAGCACGTTCGCGGACAACGCCTACGAGCAGTACTTC.